These 2 T cell receptor beta chains originate from one sample sequenced in a study of glioma-infiltrating T cells. TCR alpha and beta CDR3 regions were amplified from RNA using iRepertoire nested multiplex PCR. TCRdb reanalysed the multiplex PCR reads using MiXCR and keeps one entry per CDR3 protein. The data hold about 180,000 distinct CDR3 sequences, with about 40% observed a single time. Sequencing input: glioma tissue, nonneoplastic brain tissue, or PBMCs (not recorded which). The receptors originated from a human donor with low-grade glioma or glioblastoma, undergoing nonglioma brain surgery, or in good health (not recorded which).

The gene calls are TRBV5-1 and TRBJ1-1; D uncertain. Germline-derived CDR1 and CDR2 are SGHRS and YFSETQ. The V and J ends lost 0 bases and 10 bases respectively, with 10 bases between them. This CDR3 is built from 12 residues. The CDR3 here is CASSLESPPAFF. The CDR3 region has the DNA TGCGCCAGCAGCTTGGAAAGCCCTCCAGCTTTCTTT.

This clonotype has a count of ten or more. The V gene is TRBV20-1, the J gene TRBJ1-2; D remains ambiguous. V was clipped by 6 bases and J by 4 bases, with 12 bases between them. CDR3 length equals 12 residues. From germline, CDR1 is DFQATT and CDR2 SNEGSKA (reference sequence). The CDR3 bases are TGCAGTGCCAGCCTTGACTCCTATGGCTACACCTTC. Its translation is CSASLDSYGYTF.